This T cell receptor (beta chain) comes out of a study of blood T cell repertoires in COVID-19 (dated by TCRdb to 2020 to 2022). Background for the entire study: Samples covering the acute and convalescent phases of COVID-19 were provided by collaborators in the United States, Italy and Spain. A freely available public database, intended as a resource for researchers studying the immune response to SARS-CoV-2, is where the repertoires were released. Deeply sampled blood TCRbeta repertoires from subjects exposed to, actively infected with, or recovered from COVID-19 were included in the dataset. A de-identified subject ID, COVID-19 status, age in years and sex were almost always included in the sample metadata. The material from the prospective study consisted of cDNA or gDNA derived from T cells, B-cell-depleted T cells, or PBMCs. Where HLA class I and class II types were available, the types were taken from metadata supplied by the sample provider, not from assay-based typing. The samples were drawn from the first 160 participants of the ongoing ImmuneRACE study and from 1,254 subjects provided by 6 global collaborators. Points the paper makes about the study in general: Clinical and demographic metadata were provided uncurated, with the amount varying by source and participant.

TCRbeta CDR3 regions were amplified from genomic DNA by means of the immunoSEQ Assay, a bias-controlled multiplex PCR. From the authors' description of their analysis: Within the assay, amplification of reference gene primers was used to estimate how many nucleated cells each sample contained. Sequence reads were collapsed and filtered to measure the absolute abundance of every unique TCRbeta CDR3 rearrangement. Productive Simpson clonality was computed per sample as the square root of Simpson's diversity index over productive rearrangements. TCRdb retrieved this table from immuneACCESS and kept in-frame rearrangements only. Not all clones are present; in checked studies, unresolved V genes account for under half, and no reason is known for the remainder. V and J calls and clone size are given by that table; D and trimming were obtained from the DNA. The sample table shows more than 40,000 clones, and roughly nine tenths are seen once. The ten largest clonotypes hold under 6.5% of the sample.

The CDR3 covers 14 residues, taking in both the cysteine and the phenylalanine. CDR3 DNA only is kept here, 42 bases in frame from base 1. CDR1 and CDR2, per the germline V gene, are KGHSH and LQKENI. For this chain, trimming is 5 bases at the V end and 1 base at the J end, and the number of junction bases without a gene match is 5. Concerning this clone: No cognate antigen has been identified for it. No much larger clonotype is one base removed from it; base qualities were not supplied.

Whole blood was collected in K2EDTA tubes by collaborating institutions according to the institutions' own protocols. For TCRbeta analysis, collaborators shipped samples as frozen whole blood, isolated PBMCs, or DNA extracted from either of those sample types. The chain is made from TRBV18 and TRBJ2-7; 7 central bases correspond to TRBD1. The sequenced sample consisted of peripheral blood. The receptor's source is a man in his sixties or seventies with acute or convalescent COVID-19. Here the CDR3 is given as CASSSGGQSYEQYF. The DNA reads as follows: TGTGCCAGCTCATCAGGGGGTCAGTCCTACGAGCAGTACTTC.